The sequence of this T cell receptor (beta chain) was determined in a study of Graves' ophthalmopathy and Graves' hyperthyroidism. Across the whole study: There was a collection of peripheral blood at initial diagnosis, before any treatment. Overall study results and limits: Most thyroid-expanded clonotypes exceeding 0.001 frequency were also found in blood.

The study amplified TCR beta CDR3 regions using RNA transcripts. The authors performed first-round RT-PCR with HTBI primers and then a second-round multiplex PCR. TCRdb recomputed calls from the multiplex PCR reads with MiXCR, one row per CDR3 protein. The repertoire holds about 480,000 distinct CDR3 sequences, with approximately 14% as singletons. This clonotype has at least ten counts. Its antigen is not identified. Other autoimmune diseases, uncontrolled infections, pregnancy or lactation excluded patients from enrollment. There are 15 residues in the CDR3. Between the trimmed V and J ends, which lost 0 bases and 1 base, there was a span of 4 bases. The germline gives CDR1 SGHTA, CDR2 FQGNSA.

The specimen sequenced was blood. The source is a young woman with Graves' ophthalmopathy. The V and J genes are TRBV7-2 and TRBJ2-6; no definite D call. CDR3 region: CASSLAASGANVLTF. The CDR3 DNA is TGTGCCAGCAGCTTAGCGGCGTCTGGGGCCAACGTCCTGACTTTC. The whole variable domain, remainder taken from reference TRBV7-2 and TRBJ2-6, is GAGVSQSPSNKVTEKGKDVELRCDPISGHTALYWYRQSLGQGLEFLIYFQGNSAPDKSGLPSDRFSAERTGGSVSTLTIQRTQQEDSAVYLCASSLAASGANVLTFGAGSRLTVL.